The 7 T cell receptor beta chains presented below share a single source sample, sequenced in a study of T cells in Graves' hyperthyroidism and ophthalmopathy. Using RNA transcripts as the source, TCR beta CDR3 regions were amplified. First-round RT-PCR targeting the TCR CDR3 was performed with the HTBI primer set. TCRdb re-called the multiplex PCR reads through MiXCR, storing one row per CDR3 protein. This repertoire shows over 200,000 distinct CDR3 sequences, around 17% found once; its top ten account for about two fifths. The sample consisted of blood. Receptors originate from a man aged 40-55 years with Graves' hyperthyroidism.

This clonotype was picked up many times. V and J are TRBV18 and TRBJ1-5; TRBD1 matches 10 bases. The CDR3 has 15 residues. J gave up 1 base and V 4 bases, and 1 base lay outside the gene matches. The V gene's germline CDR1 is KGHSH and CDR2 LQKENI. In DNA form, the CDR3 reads TGTGCCAGCTCACTGACAGGGGGCAGCAATCAGCCCCAGCATTTT. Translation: CASSLTGGSNQPQHF.

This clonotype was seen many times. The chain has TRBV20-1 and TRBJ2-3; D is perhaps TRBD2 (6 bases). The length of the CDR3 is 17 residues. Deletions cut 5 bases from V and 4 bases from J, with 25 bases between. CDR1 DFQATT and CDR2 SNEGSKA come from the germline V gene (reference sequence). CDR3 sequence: CSASVVSGAGGPDTQYF. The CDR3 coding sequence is TGCAGTGCTTCGGTCGTAAGTGGAGCGGGCGGCCCAGATACGCAGTATTTT.

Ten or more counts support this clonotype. CDR3 residues: CASSAQGNQPQHF. CDR3 DNA: TGTGCCAGCAGTGCCCAGGGTAATCAGCCCCAGCATTTT. The chain employs TRBV2 and TRBJ1-5; D is possibly TRBD1 (5 bases). CDR1 and CDR2 from the germline V gene are SNHLY and FYNNEI. Trimming shortened V by 4 bases and J by 4 bases, and 8 bases separated the two germline ends. The CDR3 sequence is 13 residues long. Filled out from reference TRBV2 and TRBJ1-5, the complete variable domain reads EPEVTQTPSHQVTQMGQEVILRCVPISNHLYFYWYRQILGQKVEFLVSFYNNEISEKSEIFDDQFSVERPDGSNFTLKIRSTKLEDSAMYFCASSAQGNQPQHFGDGTRLSIL.

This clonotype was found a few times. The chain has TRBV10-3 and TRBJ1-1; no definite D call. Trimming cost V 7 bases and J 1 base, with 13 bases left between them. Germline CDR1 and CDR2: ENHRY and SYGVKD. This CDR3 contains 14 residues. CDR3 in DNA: TGTGCCATCACCTCTCAAAGGGAGAACACTGAAGCTTTCTTT. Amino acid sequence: CAITSQRENTEAFF.

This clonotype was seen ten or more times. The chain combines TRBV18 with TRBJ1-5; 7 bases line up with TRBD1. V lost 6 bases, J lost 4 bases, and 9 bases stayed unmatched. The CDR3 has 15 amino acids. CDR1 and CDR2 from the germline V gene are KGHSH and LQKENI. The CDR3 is CASSGQGTDNQPQHF. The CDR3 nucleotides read TGTGCCAGCTCGGGACAAGGGACAGATAATCAGCCCCAGCATTTT. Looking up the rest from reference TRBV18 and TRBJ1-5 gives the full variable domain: NAGVMQNPRHLVRRRGQEARLRCSPMKGHSHVYWYRQLPEEGLKFMVYLQKENIIDESGMPKERFSAEFPKEGPSILRIQQVVRGDSAAYFCASSGQGTDNQPQHFGDGTRLSIL.

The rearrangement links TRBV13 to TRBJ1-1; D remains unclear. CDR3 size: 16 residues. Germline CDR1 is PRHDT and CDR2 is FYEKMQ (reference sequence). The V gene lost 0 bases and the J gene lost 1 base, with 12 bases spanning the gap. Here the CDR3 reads CASSLGVPGKNTEAFF. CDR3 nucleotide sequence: TGTGCCAGCAGCTTAGGCGTCCCCGGAAAGAACACTGAAGCTTTCTTT.

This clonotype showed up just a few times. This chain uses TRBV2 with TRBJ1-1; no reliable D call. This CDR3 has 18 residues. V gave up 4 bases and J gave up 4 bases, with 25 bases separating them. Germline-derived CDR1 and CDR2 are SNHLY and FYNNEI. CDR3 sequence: CASSVDFQAYSGGTEAFF. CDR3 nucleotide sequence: TGTGCCAGCAGTGTAGATTTTCAGGCTTACTCCGGCGGCACTGAAGCTTTCTTT.